The sequence of this TCR beta chain was determined in a study of T-cell memory formation after mild COVID-19. As concerns this clonotype: No antigen is known for it.

Germline lookup yields CDR1 SGHRS and CDR2 YFSETQ. Trimming shortened V by 0 bases and J by 2 bases, and 6 bases separated the two germline ends. This CDR3 has 14 residues. 5'RACE, which relied on constant-segment primers, yielded TCR alpha and TCR beta cDNA libraries carrying sample barcodes and UMIs. MiXCR, applied by TCRdb to the 5' RACE reads, yields one record per CDR3 protein. The table includes roughly 120,000 distinct CDR3 sequences, more than 15% detected once. Study results and caveats: Several responding clones turned up in pre-infection memory, indicating that cross-reactive memory may have taken part. Clones that shrank (day 15 to 85) were balanced CD4/CD8, whereas later expanders leaned CD4+.

This receptor was taken from an adult woman who had mild COVID-19 (a few samples of this study predate the infection). Cell type and time point are not known. The chain carries TRBV5-1 and TRBJ1-3; a weak D match, TRBD1 (6 bases). Sequencing used PBMCs or a T cell subset sorted from them (not recorded which). The CDR3 DNA reads as TGCGCCAGCAGCTTGGGACAGGCTGGAAACACCATATATTTT. Amino acids: CASSLGQAGNTIYF.